The rows below give T cell receptor beta chains drawn from one sample of a study of blood T cell repertoires in COVID-19. Method: immunoSEQ multiplex PCR; TCRdb's copy keeps in-frame clones and lacks some. The table includes about 200,000 clones, around 82% detected once. Sequenced material: PBMCs or T cells enriched from blood (not recorded which). Receptor source: a man aged 40-49 years who had recovered from COVID-19. CDR3s include the opening cysteine and the closing phenylalanine or tryptophan. Fields, in order: J gene, D gene, clone size, V gene, CDR3 DNA, CDR3 protein. The D gene is left open where the match is weak. Some rows mark clone size as missing; the rest say once, few, many or name a class of expanded clone.

TRBJ2-7	.	.	TRBV14	TGTGCCAGCAGCCAAGAGGCCTTATACGAGCAGTACTTC	CASSQEALYEQYF
TRBJ1-1	.	.	TRBV18	TGTGCCAGCTCACCCGCGACAGGTGAAGCTTTCTTT	CASSPATGEAFF
TRBJ2-2	.	.	TRBV5-1	TGCGCCAGCAGCTTTGAGACAGCTCACACCGGGGAGCTGTTTTTT	CASSFETAHTGELFF
TRBJ2-2	TRBD2	.	TRBV5-1	TGCGCCAGCAGCTTGGTAGCGGGAGACAGGGAGCTGTTTTTT	CASSLVAGDRELFF
TRBJ2-5	.	.	TRBV5-3	TGTGCCAGAAGCCCCCAGATGTACCAAGAGACCCAGTACTTC	CARSPQMYQETQYF
TRBJ1-4	.	few	TRBV2	TGTGCCAGCAGGTCGGGGGAGGTTGAAAAACTGTTTTTT	CASRSGEVEKLFF
TRBJ1-5	TRBD1	.	TRBV19	TGTGCCACCCAGGACAGGGCCGGTCAGCCCCAGCATTTT	CATQDRAGQPQHF
TRBJ1-1	.	.	TRBV28	TGTGCCAGCAAGGGGTTCCGGACTGAAGCTTTCTTT	CASKGFRTEAFF
TRBJ2-3	.	.	TRBV19	TGTGCCAGTAGTATGCAGGCGAGCACAGATACGCAGTATTTT	CASSMQASTDTQYF
TRBJ2-7	TRBD2	.	TRBV7-2	TGTGCCAGCAGCACACCATTAGCGGGAACGGCCTACGAGCAGTACTTC	CASSTPLAGTAYEQYF
TRBJ1-1	TRBD1	.	TRBV3-1/TRBV3-2	TGTGCCAGCAGGCAGGGGGCGCCGAACACTGAAGCTTTCTTT	CASRQGAPNTEAFF
TRBJ2-6	.	.	TRBV6-2/TRBV6-3	TGTGCCAGCAGTTATTATTCTGGGGCCAACGTCCTGACTTTC	CASSYYSGANVLTF
TRBJ1-4	TRBD1	few	TRBV7-2	TGTGCCAGCAGCCCCGGACAGGGGGATGGGAAACTGTTTTTT	CASSPGQGDGKLFF
TRBJ2-7	.	.	TRBV28	TGTGCCAGCAGTGCCCCTTACGGCTCCTACGAGCAGTACTTC	CASSAPYGSYEQYF
TRBJ1-5	.	.	TRBV6-2/TRBV6-3	TGTGCCAGCAGTCATCCTGGGGGCGGCAATCAGCCCCAGCATTTT	CASSHPGGGNQPQHF